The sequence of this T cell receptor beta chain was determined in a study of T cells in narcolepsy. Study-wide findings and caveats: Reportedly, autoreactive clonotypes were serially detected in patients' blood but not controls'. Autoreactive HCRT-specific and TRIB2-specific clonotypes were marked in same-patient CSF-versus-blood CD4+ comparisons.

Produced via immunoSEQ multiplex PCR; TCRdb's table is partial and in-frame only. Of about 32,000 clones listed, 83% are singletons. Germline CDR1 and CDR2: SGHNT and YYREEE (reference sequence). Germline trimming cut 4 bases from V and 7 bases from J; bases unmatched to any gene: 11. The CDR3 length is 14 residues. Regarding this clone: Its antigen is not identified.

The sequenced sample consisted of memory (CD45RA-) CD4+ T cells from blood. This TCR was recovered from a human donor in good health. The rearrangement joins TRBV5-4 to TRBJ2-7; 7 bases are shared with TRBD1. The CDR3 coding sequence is TGTGCCAGCAGCACAGGACAGGTGTTAGGGGAGCAGTACTTC. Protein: CASSTGQVLGEQYF.